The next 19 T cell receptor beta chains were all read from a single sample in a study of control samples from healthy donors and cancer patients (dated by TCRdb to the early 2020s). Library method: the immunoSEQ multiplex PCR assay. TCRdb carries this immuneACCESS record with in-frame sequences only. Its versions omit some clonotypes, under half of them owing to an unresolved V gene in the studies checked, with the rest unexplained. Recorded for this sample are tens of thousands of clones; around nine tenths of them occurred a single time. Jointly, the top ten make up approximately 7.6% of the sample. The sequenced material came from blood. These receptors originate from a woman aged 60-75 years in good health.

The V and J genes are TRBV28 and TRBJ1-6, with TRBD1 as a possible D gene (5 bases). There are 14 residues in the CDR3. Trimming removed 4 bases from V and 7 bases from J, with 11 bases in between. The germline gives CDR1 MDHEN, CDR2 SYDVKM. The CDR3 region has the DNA TGTGCCAGCAGTTCATATCGGGGGAATTCACCCCTCCACTTT. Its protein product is CASSSYRGNSPLHF.

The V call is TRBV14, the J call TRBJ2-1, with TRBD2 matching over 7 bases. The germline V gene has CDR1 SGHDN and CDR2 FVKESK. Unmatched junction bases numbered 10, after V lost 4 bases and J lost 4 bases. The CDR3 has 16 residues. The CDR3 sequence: CASSPTVSSGYNEQFF. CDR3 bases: TGTGCCAGCAGCCCGACCGTCTCTAGCGGATACAATGAGCAGTTCTTC.

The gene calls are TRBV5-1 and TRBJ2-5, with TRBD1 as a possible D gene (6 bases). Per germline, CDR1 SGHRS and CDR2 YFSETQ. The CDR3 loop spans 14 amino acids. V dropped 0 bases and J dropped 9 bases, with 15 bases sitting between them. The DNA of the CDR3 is TGCGCCAGCAGCTTGGCAGGGGACAAGAGACCCCAGTACTTC. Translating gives CASSLAGDKRPQYF.

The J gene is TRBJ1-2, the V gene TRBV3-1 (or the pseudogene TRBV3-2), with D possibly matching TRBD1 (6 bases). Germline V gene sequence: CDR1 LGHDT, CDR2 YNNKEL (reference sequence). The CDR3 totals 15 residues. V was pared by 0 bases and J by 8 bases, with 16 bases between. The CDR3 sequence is CASSQEGGQARGYTF. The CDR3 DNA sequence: TGTGCCAGCAGCCAAGAAGGGGGACAAGCCCGGGGCTACACCTTC.

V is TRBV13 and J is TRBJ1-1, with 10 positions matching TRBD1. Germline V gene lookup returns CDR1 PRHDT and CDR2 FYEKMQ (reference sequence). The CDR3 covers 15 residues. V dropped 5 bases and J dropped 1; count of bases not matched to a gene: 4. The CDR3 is CASSTRDRGNTEAFF. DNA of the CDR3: TGTGCCAGCAGCACCAGGGACAGGGGGAACACTGAAGCTTTCTTT.

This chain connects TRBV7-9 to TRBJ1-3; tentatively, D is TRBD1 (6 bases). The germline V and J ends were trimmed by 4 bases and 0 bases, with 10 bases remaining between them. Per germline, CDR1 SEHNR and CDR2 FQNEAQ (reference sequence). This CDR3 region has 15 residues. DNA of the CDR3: TGTGCCAGCAGCTCGGGACAAACCTCTGGAAACACCATATATTTT. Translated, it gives CASSSGQTSGNTIYF. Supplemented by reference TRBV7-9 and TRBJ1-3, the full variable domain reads DTGVSQNPRHKITKRGQNVTFRCDPISEHNRLYWYRQTLGQGPEFLTYFQNEAQLEKSRLLSDRFSAERPKGSFSTLEIQRTEQGDSAMYLCASSSGQTSGNTIYFGEGSWLTVV.

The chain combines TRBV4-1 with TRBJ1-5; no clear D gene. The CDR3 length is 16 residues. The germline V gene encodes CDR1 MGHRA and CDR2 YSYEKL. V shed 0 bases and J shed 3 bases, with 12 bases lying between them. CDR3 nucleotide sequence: TGCGCCAGCAGCCAAGATTACGGGTCCCCCAATCAGCCCCAGCATTTT. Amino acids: CASSQDYGSPNQPQHF.

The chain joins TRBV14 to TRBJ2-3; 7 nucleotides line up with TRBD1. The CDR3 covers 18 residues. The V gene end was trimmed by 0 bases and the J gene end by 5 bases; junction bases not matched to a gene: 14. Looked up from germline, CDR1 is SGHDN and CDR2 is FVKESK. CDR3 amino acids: CASSQDPHMTGWRDTQYF. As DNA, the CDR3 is TGTGCCAGCAGCCAAGATCCCCATATGACAGGGTGGCGAGATACGCAGTATTTT.

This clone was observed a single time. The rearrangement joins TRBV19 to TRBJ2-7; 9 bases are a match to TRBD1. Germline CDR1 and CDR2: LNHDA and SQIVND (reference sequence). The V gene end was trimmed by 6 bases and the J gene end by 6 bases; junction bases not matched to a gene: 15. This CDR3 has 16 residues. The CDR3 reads CASRPGPGQGLREQYF. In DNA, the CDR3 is TGTGCCAGTAGACCAGGACCGGGACAGGGTCTACGCGAGCAGTACTTC.

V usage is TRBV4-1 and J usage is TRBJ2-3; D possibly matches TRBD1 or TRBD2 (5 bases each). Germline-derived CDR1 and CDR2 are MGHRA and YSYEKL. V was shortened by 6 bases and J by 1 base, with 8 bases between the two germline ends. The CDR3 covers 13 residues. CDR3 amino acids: CASRQEGTDTQYF. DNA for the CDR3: TGCGCCAGCAGACAGGAGGGCACAGATACGCAGTATTTT.

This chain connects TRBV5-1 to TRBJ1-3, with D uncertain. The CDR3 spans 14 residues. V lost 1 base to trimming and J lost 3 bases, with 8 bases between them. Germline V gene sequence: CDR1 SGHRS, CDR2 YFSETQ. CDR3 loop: CASSLRVGGNTIYF. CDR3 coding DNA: TGCGCCAGCAGCTTGCGGGTTGGTGGAAACACCATATATTTT. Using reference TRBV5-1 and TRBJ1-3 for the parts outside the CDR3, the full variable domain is KAGVTQTPRYLIKTRGQQVTLSCSPISGHRSVSWYQQTPGQGLQFLFEYFSETQRNKGNFPGRFSGRQFSNSRSEMNVSTLELGDSALYLCASSLRVGGNTIYFGEGSWLTVV.

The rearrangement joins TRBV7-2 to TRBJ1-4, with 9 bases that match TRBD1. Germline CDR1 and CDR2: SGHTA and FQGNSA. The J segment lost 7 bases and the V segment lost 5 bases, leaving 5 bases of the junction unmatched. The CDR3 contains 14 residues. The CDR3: CASSQGQGGEKLFF. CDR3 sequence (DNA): TGTGCCAGCAGCCAGGGACAGGGTGGTGAAAAACTGTTTTTT.

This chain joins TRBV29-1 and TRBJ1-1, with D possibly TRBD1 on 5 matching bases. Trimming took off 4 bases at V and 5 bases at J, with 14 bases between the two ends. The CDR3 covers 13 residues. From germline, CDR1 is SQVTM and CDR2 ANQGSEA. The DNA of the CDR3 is TGCAGCGTTGGCTCGGGGGGAAATACTGAAGCTTTCTTT. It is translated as CSVGSGGNTEAFF.

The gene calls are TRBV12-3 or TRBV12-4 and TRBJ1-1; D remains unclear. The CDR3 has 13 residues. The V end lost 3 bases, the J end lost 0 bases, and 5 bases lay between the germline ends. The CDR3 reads CASSFRLNTEAFF. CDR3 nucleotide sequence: TGTGCCAGCAGTTTCCGGCTGAACACTGAAGCTTTCTTT.

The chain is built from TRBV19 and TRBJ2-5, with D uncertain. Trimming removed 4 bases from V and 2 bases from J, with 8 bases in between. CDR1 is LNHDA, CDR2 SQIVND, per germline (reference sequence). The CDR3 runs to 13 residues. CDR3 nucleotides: TGTGCCAGTAGTAAGACCCCTCAAGAGACCCAGTACTTC. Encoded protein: CASSKTPQETQYF.

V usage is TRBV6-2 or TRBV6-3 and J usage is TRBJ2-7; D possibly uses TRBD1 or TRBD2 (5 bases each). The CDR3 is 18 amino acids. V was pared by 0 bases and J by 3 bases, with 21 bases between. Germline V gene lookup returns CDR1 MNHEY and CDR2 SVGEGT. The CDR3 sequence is CASSYSKIERGRFYEQYF. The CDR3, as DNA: TGTGCCAGCAGTTACTCGAAGATCGAGAGGGGACGATTCTACGAGCAGTACTTC.

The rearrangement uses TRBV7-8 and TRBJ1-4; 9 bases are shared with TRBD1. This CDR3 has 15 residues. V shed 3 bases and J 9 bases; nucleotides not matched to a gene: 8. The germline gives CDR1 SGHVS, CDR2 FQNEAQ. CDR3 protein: CASSFHRGLRKKLFF. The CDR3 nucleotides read TGTGCCAGCAGCTTCCACAGGGGGCTGAGGAAAAAACTGTTTTTT.

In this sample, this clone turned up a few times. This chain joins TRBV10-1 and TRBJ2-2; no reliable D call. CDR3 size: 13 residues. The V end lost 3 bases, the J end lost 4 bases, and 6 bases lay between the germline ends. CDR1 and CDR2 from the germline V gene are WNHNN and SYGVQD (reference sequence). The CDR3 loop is CASSEFGTGELFF. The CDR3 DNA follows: TGCGCCAGCAGTGAATTCGGCACCGGGGAGCTGTTTTTT.

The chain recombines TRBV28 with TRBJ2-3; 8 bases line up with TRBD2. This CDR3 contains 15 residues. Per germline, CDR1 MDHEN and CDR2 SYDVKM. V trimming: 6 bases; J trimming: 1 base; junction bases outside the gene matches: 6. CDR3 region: CASRLTSGRTDTQYF. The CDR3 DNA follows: TGTGCCAGCAGGCTTACTAGCGGACGCACAGATACGCAGTATTTT.